This T cell receptor (beta chain) was sequenced for a study of T cell responses to AZD1222 COVID-19 vaccine. Clones were read by immunoSEQ multiplex PCR, and TCRdb kept only the in-frame ones, dropping some. The data show around 130,000 clones, around 90% seen once. Germline CDR1 LNHDA, CDR2 SQIVND (reference sequence). There are 14 residues in the CDR3. V was clipped by 6 bases and J by 7 bases, with 13 bases between them. The chain employs TRBV19 and TRBJ1-6; TRBD1 is a possible D gene (6 bases). The input for sequencing was peripheral blood, taken 28 days after the second AZD1222 dose. The receptor was isolated from an adult who received the AZD1222 COVID-19 vaccine. CDR3 region: CASRIQGPNSPLHF. CDR3 bases: TGTGCCAGTAGGATACAGGGCCCGAATTCACCCCTCCACTTT. Drawing the rest from reference TRBV19 and TRBJ1-6, the complete variable domain is DGGITQSPKYLFRKEGQNVTLSCEQNLNHDAMYWYRQDPGQGLRLIYYSQIVNDFQKGDIAEGYSVSREKKESFPLTVTSAQKNPTAFYLCASRIQGPNSPLHFGNGTRLTVT.